The rows below give T cell receptor beta chains drawn from one sample of a study of shared clonotypes between healthy human individuals. TCRdb's table, derived via immunoSEQ multiplex PCR, lists solely in-frame clones and lacks some. Here the sample spans about 1.1 million clones, approximately 75% being singletons. The sample taken for sequencing was memory CD4+ T cells from PBMCs. These receptors originate from a man in his late teens or twenties in good health. Some clones in this sample may be carry-over from other donors' samples. CDR3s include the opening cysteine and the closing phenylalanine or tryptophan. D genes are given only for firm matches. For some rows the clone size is stated as once, few or many, or as a class when expanded; others skip it.

DNA: TGTGCCAGCAGTGCGTACAGGGGTAGGACAGATACGCAGTATTTT
CDR3: CASSAYRGRTDTQYF
length: 15
D: TRBD1
V: TRBV6-4
size: -
J: TRBJ2-3

DNA: TGTGCCAGCAGTTCACAGGGGGCGCGGCAGCCCCAGCATTTT
CDR3: CASSSQGARQPQHF
length: 14
D: TRBD1
V: TRBV28
size: -
J: TRBJ1-5

DNA: TGTGCCAGCAGCCCGGGCCCCACCGGGGAGCTGTTTTTT
CDR3: CASSPGPTGELFF
length: 13
D: -
V: TRBV7-7
size: -
J: TRBJ2-2

DNA: TGTGCCACCAGCAGAGATGCAGGGGGCGGGGGAGAGCAGTACTTC
CDR3: CATSRDAGGGGEQYF
length: 15
D: -
V: TRBV15
size: -
J: TRBJ2-7

DNA: TGTGCCAGCAGCGCAGGTCAGGAGTACTATGGCTACACCTTC
CDR3: CASSAGQEYYGYTF
length: 14
D: -
V: TRBV21-1
size: -
J: TRBJ1-2

DNA: TGTGCCTGGAGCTTGGAGGGTCAGCCCCAGCATTTT
CDR3: CAWSLEGQPQHF
length: 12
D: -
V: TRBV30
size: few
J: TRBJ1-5

DNA: TGTGCCAGCAGCTATGGACTAGCGGGAGCCTCGGGGGAGCTGTTTTTT
CDR3: CASSYGLAGASGELFF
length: 16
D: TRBD2
V: TRBV7-9
size: -
J: TRBJ2-2

DNA: TGTGCCAGCAGCCACCGGACTAGCGGGACGGGCGAGCAGTACTTC
CDR3: CASSHRTSGTGEQYF
length: 15
D: TRBD2
V: TRBV7-9
size: -
J: TRBJ2-7

DNA: TGTGCCAGCAGTGAACGAGCGGGAGAGCCAGATACGCAGTATTTT
CDR3: CASSERAGEPDTQYF
length: 15
D: TRBD2
V: TRBV6-1
size: -
J: TRBJ2-3

DNA: TGTGCCAGCAGTTTACTCCAGGGGCCCCGTGGGAACACTGAAGCTTTCTTT
CDR3: CASSLLQGPRGNTEAFF
length: 17
D: -
V: TRBV5-6
size: -
J: TRBJ1-1

DNA: TGTGCCAGCAGCTACCCCCTAGACCAGTACTTC
CDR3: CASSYPLDQYF
length: 11
D: -
V: TRBV5-8
size: -
J: TRBJ2-7

DNA: TGTGCCAGTAGTATCAGGGGCAAGCTCGAGCAGTACTTC
CDR3: CASSIRGKLEQYF
length: 13
D: -
V: TRBV19
size: -
J: TRBJ2-7

DNA: TGTGCCAGCAGCCCCTCACCGGGCAGGCGTAATGAAAAACTGTTTTTT
CDR3: CASSPSPGRRNEKLFF
length: 16
D: -
V: TRBV7-6
size: -
J: TRBJ1-4

DNA: TGTGCCAGCAGCTTCGTTTCACGAGCCTACAATGAGCAGTTCTTC
CDR3: CASSFVSRAYNEQFF
length: 15
D: -
V: TRBV5-4
size: -
J: TRBJ2-1

DNA: TGTGCCAGCAGTTTATTGGACTCGAGAGTAAAGTTCTTC
CDR3: CASSLLDSRVKFF
length: 13
D: -
V: TRBV27
size: -
J: TRBJ2-1

DNA: TGTGCCAGCAGTCCGCGCCAGGGGGTAGCTTTCTTT
CDR3: CASSPRQGVAFF
length: 12
D: TRBD1
V: TRBV2
size: -
J: TRBJ1-1

DNA: TGTGCCAGCAGCCCGGGCGGGACTAGCGGGACCTACCTCAGCGAGCAGTACTTC
CDR3: CASSPGGTSGTYLSEQYF
length: 18
D: TRBD2
V: TRBV4-2
size: -
J: TRBJ2-7

DNA: TGCGCCAGCAGTGGGGATCCTCGGGAGACCCAGTACTTC
CDR3: CASSGDPRETQYF
length: 13
D: -
V: TRBV10-2
size: -
J: TRBJ2-5

DNA: TGCGCCAGCAGCCTATGGACAGGGTCGGAACAGCCCCAGCATTTT
CDR3: CASSLWTGSEQPQHF
length: 15
D: TRBD1
V: TRBV5-1
size: -
J: TRBJ1-5

DNA: TGTGCCAGCAGTTTAGGGCCCCGAACTGAAGCTTTCTTT
CDR3: CASSLGPRTEAFF
length: 13
D: -
V: TRBV27
size: -
J: TRBJ1-1

DNA: TGTGCCAGCAGACCCGGGACAGGGAACTATGGCTACACCTTC
CDR3: CASRPGTGNYGYTF
length: 14
D: TRBD1
V: TRBV2
size: -
J: TRBJ1-2

DNA: TGTGCCAGCAGCTTTGGGGTCAGGGGAGGAACTAATGAAAAACTGTTTTTT
CDR3: CASSFGVRGGTNEKLFF
length: 17
D: -
V: TRBV11-2
size: -
J: TRBJ1-4

DNA: TGTGCCAGCAGCTTAAGACTTTATGCAAAACTGTTTTTT
CDR3: CASSLRLYAKLFF
length: 13
D: -
V: TRBV7-2
size: once
J: TRBJ1-4

DNA: TGTGCCAGCAGTTGGTTAACGGGAGGGCTTTTAGGGACCCAGTACTTC
CDR3: CASSWLTGGLLGTQYF
length: 16
D: TRBD2
V: TRBV27
size: -
J: TRBJ2-5

DNA: TGCGCCAGCAGCTTAGGACTAGCGGGAGTGGATGAGCAGTTCTTC
CDR3: CASSLGLAGVDEQFF
length: 15
D: TRBD2
V: TRBV5-1
size: -
J: TRBJ2-1

DNA: TGTGCCTGGAGCCCCGGCGGGAGACAGACCCAGTACTTC
CDR3: CAWSPGGRQTQYF
length: 13
D: TRBD2
V: TRBV30
size: -
J: TRBJ2-5

DNA: TGTGCCAGCATCCGTGTCGGGTCAGGGTGGACCTCTGGAAACACCATATATTTT
CDR3: CASIRVGSGWTSGNTIYF
length: 18
D: -
V: TRBV2
size: -
J: TRBJ1-3

DNA: TGTGCCAGCAGTTTCGGGGTATTAGAGACCCAGTACTTC
CDR3: CASSFGVLETQYF
length: 13
D: -
V: TRBV28
size: -
J: TRBJ2-5

DNA: TGTGCCTGGAGTGTTAGTGGGACAGGTTACCCCGAGCAGTACTTC
CDR3: CAWSVSGTGYPEQYF
length: 15
D: TRBD1
V: TRBV30
size: -
J: TRBJ2-7

DNA: TGTGCCAGCAGCTCAAACGCCCTCTATGGCTACACCTTC
CDR3: CASSSNALYGYTF
length: 13
D: -
V: TRBV9
size: -
J: TRBJ1-2

DNA: TGCGCCAGCACCCGACAGAGGACCTTAGAAAATGAGCAGTTCTTC
CDR3: CASTRQRTLENEQFF
length: 15
D: -
V: TRBV4-3
size: once
J: TRBJ2-1

DNA: TGTGCCAGCAGGGGTCGACAGGGGGGTAATGAAAAACTGTTTTTT
CDR3: CASRGRQGGNEKLFF
length: 15
D: TRBD1
V: TRBV6-1
size: -
J: TRBJ1-4

DNA: TGTGCCAGCTCACCCTCAGAGACGACGGCGAACACTGAAGCTTTCTTT
CDR3: CASSPSETTANTEAFF
length: 16
D: -
V: TRBV28
size: -
J: TRBJ1-1

DNA: TGCGCCAGCAGCTGGGACGGGACTCCCCCCTACGAGCAGTACTTC
CDR3: CASSWDGTPPYEQYF
length: 15
D: -
V: TRBV5-1
size: -
J: TRBJ2-7

DNA: TGTGCCAGCTCACCAGAGGGGGCAAACACTGAAGCTTTCTTT
CDR3: CASSPEGANTEAFF
length: 14
D: TRBD1
V: TRBV18
size: -
J: TRBJ1-1

DNA: TGTGCCAGCGAGGGGGGCGCCAACACTGAAGCTTTCTTT
CDR3: CASEGGANTEAFF
length: 13
D: -
V: TRBV7-9
size: -
J: TRBJ1-1

DNA: TGTGCCACCCAGCGGGGACCCATCTACGAGCAGTACTTC
CDR3: CATQRGPIYEQYF
length: 13
D: TRBD2
V: TRBV6-1
size: -
J: TRBJ2-7

DNA: TGTGCCAGCAGCGGATACCGGGTCTTACAAACCTACGAGCAGTACTTC
CDR3: CASSGYRVLQTYEQYF
length: 16
D: -
V: TRBV7-8
size: -
J: TRBJ2-7

DNA: TGCAGCTCCTCAAAGGGTTGGGGAATGAACACTGAAGCTTTCTTT
CDR3: CSSSKGWGMNTEAFF
length: 15
D: -
V: TRBV29-1
size: many
J: TRBJ1-1

DNA: TGCGCCAGCAGCTTGATTGGCAGTTACGAGCAGTACTTC
CDR3: CASSLIGSYEQYF
length: 13
D: -
V: TRBV5-1
size: -
J: TRBJ2-7

DNA: TGTGCCAGCAGCCCCCGACGGACTATGAACACTGAAGCTTTCTTT
CDR3: CASSPRRTMNTEAFF
length: 15
D: -
V: TRBV5-8
size: once
J: TRBJ1-1

DNA: TGTGCCAGCATCGATCCGGGACAGGGAAAAACCGGGGAGCTGTTTTTT
CDR3: CASIDPGQGKTGELFF
length: 16
D: TRBD1
V: TRBV11-2
size: many
J: TRBJ2-2

DNA: TGTGCCAGCAGTTTTCTAACAGGGGAGCAGTTCTTC
CDR3: CASSFLTGEQFF
length: 12
D: -
V: TRBV28
size: -
J: TRBJ2-1

DNA: TGCGCCAGCAGCTTAACGGGAGGGGGAGAAGAGACCCAGTACTTC
CDR3: CASSLTGGGEETQYF
length: 15
D: TRBD2
V: TRBV5-1
size: -
J: TRBJ2-5

DNA: TGTGCCAGCAGCTTAGAATTCAGGGGCTACACCTTC
CDR3: CASSLEFRGYTF
length: 12
D: -
V: TRBV7-8
size: -
J: TRBJ1-2

DNA: TGTGCCAGCAGCCCGGACAGAAACTACGAGCAGTACTTC
CDR3: CASSPDRNYEQYF
length: 13
D: -
V: TRBV5-4
size: once
J: TRBJ2-7

DNA: TGTGCCAGCAGCTTCCCCTCTCTAGCGGGAGTAGATACGCAGTATTTT
CDR3: CASSFPSLAGVDTQYF
length: 16
D: TRBD2
V: TRBV5-6
size: -
J: TRBJ2-3

DNA: TGTGCCAGCAGCTTTTTGGGGGGGCCTGAAGCTTTCTTT
CDR3: CASSFLGGPEAFF
length: 13
D: -
V: TRBV11-1
size: -
J: TRBJ1-1

DNA: TGTGCCAGCAGCTTAGGGACAGGGCTTAGCAATCAGCCCCAGCATTTT
CDR3: CASSLGTGLSNQPQHF
length: 16
D: TRBD1
V: TRBV7-8
size: -
J: TRBJ1-5

DNA: TGTGCCAGCAGCCAGCCAGGGACAGGGGGGGGCGAGCAGTACTTC
CDR3: CASSQPGTGGGEQYF
length: 15
D: TRBD1
V: TRBV5-4
size: -
J: TRBJ2-7

DNA: TGCGCCAGCAGCCCAAGGGCAGGGGGGAATGAGCAGTTCTTC
CDR3: CASSPRAGGNEQFF
length: 14
D: -
V: TRBV5-1
size: -
J: TRBJ2-1